This TCR beta chain was captured by sequencing in a study of blood T cell repertoires in COVID-19. Across the whole study: Spain, Italy and the United States supplied samples that represented acute and convalescent COVID-19. T cells, B-cell-depleted T cells, or PBMCs supplied cDNA or gDNA.

After removal of 0 bases from V and 1 base from J, the junction contained 2 bases not matched to a gene. The CDR3 has 16 amino acids. CDR1 KGHSH and CDR2 LQKENI come from the germline V gene. Per the original data handling: Amplification of reference gene primers provided the estimated nucleated cell counts. TCRdb keeps only in-frame clones here, not all; method: immunoSEQ multiplex PCR. Clone size and V and J calls were adopted from that table, with D and trimming inferred from the DNA. The sample consists of over 150,000 clones, 75% to 85% of them appearing once. This TCR was sampled from a human donor in a cohort sampled during active COVID-19. The J gene is TRBJ2-3, the V gene TRBV18; 9 positions agree with TRBD1. The sample was peripheral blood. As DNA, the CDR3 is TGTGCCAGCTCACCACCAAGACAGGGGGGCACAGATACGCAGTATTTT. It codes for CASSPPRQGGTDTQYF.